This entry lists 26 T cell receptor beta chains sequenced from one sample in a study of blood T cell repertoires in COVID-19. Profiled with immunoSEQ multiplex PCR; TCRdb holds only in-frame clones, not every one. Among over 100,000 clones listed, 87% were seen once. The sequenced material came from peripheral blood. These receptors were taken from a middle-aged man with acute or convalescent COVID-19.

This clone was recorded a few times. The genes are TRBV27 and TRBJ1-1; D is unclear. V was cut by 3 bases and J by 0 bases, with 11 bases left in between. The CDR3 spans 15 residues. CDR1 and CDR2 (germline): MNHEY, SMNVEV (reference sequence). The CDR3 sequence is CASSFGWRLNTEAFF. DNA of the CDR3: TGTGCCAGCAGTTTTGGTTGGAGACTGAACACTGAAGCTTTCTTT.

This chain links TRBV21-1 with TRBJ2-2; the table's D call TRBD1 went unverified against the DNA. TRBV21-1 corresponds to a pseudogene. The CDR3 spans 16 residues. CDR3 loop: CASFMGPGRHTGELFF. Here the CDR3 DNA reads TGTGCCAGTTTTATGGGGCCAGGGCGACACACCGGGGAGCTGTTTTTT.

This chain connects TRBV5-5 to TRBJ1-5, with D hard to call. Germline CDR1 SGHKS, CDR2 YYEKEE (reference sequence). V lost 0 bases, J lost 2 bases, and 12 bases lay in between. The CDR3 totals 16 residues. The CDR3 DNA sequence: TGTGCCAGCAGCTTGGACGTCGGTCGGGGCAATCAGCCCCAGCATTTT. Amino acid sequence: CASSLDVGRGNQPQHF.

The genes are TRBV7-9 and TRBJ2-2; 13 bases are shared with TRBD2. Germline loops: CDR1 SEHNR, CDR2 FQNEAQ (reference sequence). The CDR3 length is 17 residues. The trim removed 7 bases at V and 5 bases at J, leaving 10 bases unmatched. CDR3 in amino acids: CASKKLGLAGTTGELFF. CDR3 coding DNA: TGTGCCAGCAAAAAACTGGGACTAGCGGGGACAACCGGGGAGCTGTTTTTT.

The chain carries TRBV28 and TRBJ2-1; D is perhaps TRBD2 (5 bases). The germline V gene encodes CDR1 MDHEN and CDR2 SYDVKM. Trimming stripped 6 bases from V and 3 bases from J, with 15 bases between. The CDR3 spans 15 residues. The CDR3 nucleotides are TGTGCCAGCAGCCCCGGACTTCCGAACTACAATGAGCAGTTCTTC. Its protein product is CASSPGLPNYNEQFF. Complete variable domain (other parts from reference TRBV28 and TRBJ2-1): DVKVTQSSRYLVKRTGEKVFLECVQDMDHENMFWYRQDPGLGLRLIYFSYDVKMKEKGDIPEGYSVSREKKERFSLILESASTNQTSMYLCASSPGLPNYNEQFFGPGTRLTVL.

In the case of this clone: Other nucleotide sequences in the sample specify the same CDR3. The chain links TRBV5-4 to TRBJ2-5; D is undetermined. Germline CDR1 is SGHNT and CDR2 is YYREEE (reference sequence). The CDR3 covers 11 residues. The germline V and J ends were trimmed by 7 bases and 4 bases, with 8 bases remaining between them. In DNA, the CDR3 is TGTGCCAGCTCGGGTGCAGAGACCCAGTACTTC. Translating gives CASSGAETQYF.

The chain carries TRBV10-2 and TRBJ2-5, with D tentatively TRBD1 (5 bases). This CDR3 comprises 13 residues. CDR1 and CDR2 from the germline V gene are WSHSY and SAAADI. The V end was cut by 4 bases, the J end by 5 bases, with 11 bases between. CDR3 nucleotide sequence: TGCGCCAGCAGTGGTTGGGGCGTGGAGACCCAGTACTTC. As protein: CASSGWGVETQYF.

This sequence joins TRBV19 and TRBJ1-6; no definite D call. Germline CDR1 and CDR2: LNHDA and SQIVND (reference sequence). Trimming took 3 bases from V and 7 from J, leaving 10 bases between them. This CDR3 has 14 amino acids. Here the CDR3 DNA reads TGTGCCAGTAGTATGAGGGCTGGGAATTCACCCCTCCACTTT. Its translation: CASSMRAGNSPLHF.

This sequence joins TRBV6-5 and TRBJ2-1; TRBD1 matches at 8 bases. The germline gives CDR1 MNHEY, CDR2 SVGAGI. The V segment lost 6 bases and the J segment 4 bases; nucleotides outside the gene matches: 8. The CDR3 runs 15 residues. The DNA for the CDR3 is TGTGCCAGCAGCCCGGACAGGGCTGGGTACAATGAGCAGTTCTTC. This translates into CASSPDRAGYNEQFF.

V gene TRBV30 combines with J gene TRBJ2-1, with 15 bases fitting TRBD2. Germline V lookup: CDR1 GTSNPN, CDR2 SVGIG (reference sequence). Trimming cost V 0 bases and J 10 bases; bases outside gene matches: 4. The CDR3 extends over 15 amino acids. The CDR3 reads CAWSVGTSGGSEQFF. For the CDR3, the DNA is TGTGCCTGGAGTGTAGGGACTAGCGGGGGGTCCGAGCAGTTCTTC.

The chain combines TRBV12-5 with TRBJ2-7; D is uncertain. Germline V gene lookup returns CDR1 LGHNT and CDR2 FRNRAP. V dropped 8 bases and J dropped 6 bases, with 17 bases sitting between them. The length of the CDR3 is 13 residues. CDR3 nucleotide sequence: TGTGCTAGTCAGGTTTATTTACTCGGCGAGCAGTACTTC. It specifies CASQVYLLGEQYF.

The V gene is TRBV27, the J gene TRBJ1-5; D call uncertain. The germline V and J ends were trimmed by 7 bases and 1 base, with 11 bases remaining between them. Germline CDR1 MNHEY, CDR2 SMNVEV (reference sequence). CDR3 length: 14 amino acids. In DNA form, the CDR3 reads TGTGCCAGCAAGAGGGTCGAAAGCAATCAGCCCCAGCATTTT. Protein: CASKRVESNQPQHF.

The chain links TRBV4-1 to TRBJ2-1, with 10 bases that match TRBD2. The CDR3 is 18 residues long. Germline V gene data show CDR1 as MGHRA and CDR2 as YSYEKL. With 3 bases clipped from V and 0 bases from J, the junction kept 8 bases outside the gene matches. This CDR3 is CASSQAGTSESSYNEQFF. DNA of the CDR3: TGCGCCAGCAGCCAGGCTGGGACTAGCGAAAGCTCCTACAATGAGCAGTTCTTC.

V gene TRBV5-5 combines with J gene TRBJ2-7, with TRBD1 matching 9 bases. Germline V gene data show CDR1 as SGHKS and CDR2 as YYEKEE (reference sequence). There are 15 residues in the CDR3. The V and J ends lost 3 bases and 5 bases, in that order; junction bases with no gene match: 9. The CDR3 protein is CASSSGQGTFHEQYF. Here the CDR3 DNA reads TGTGCCAGCAGCTCCGGACAGGGGACCTTCCACGAGCAGTACTTC.

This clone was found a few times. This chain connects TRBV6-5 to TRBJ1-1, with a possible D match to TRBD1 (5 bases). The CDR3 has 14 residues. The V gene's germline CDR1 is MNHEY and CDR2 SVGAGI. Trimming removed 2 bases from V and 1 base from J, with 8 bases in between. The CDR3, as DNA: TGTGCCAGCAGTTACGGGGCCACGAACACTGAAGCTTTCTTT. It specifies CASSYGATNTEAFF.

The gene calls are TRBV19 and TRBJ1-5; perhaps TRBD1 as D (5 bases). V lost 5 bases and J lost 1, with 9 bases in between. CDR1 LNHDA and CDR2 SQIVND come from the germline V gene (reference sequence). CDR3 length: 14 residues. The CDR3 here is CASSGGVSNQPQHF. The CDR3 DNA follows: TGTGCCAGTAGTGGAGGGGTCAGCAATCAGCCCCAGCATTTT. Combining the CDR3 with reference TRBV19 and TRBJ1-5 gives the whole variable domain DGGITQSPKYLFRKEGQNVTLSCEQNLNHDAMYWYRQDPGQGLRLIYYSQIVNDFQKGDIAEGYSVSREKKESFPLTVTSAQKNPTAFYLCASSGGVSNQPQHFGDGTRLSIL.

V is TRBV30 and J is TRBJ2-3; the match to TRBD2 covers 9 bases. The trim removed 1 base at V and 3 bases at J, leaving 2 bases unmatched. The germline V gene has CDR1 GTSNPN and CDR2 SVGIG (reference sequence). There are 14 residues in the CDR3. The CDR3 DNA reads TGTGCCTGGAGTGGCAGCGGGAGGACAGATACGCAGTATTTT. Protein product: CAWSGSGRTDTQYF.

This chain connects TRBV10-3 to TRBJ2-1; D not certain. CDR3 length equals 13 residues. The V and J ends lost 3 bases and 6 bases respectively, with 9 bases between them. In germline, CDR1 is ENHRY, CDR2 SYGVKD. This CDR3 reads CAISEDSANEQFF. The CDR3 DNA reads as TGTGCCATCAGTGAAGATAGTGCCAATGAGCAGTTCTTC.

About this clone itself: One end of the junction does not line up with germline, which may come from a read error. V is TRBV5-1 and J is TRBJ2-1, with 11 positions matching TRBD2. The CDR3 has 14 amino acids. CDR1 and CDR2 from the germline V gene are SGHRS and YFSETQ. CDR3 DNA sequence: TGCGCCAGCAGTTTGGGGACTAGCGGCAATGAGCAGTTCTTC. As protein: CASSLGTSGNEQFF.

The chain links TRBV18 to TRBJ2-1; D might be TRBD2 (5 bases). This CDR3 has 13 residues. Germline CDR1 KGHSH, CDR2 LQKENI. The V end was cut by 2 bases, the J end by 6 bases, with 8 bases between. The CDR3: CASSPILANEQFF. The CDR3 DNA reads TGTGCCAGCTCACCAATCCTAGCCAATGAGCAGTTCTTC.

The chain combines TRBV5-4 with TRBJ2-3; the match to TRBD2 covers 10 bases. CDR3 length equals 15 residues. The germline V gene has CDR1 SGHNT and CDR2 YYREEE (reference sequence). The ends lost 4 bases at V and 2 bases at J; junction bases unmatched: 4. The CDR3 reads CASSPGLADTDTQYF. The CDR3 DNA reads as TGTGCCAGCAGCCCCGGACTAGCGGACACAGATACGCAGTATTTT.

The CDR3 nucleotides are TGTGCCAGTAGTACCCGCGACGAGCAGTACTTC. It encodes CASSTRDEQYF. The chain has TRBV19 and TRBJ2-7; no clear D gene. V lost 4 bases and J lost 5, with 6 bases in between. The CDR3 spans 11 residues. The germline CDR1 and CDR2 sequences are LNHDA and SQIVND (reference sequence).

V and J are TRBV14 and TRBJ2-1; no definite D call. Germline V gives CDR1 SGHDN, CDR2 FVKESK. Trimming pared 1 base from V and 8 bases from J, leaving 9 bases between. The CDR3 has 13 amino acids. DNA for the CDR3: TGTGCCAGCAGCCAAGGGCTTCTTTATGAGCAGTTCTTC. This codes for CASSQGLLYEQFF. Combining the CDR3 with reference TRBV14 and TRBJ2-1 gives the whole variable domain EAGVTQFPSHSVIEKGQTVTLRCDPISGHDNLYWYRRVMGKEIKFLLHFVKESKQDESGMPNNRFLAERTGGTYSTLKVQPAELEDSGVYFCASSQGLLYEQFFGPGTRLTVL.

The chain's CDR3 is CAWQIDGAYNEQFF. Here the CDR3 DNA reads TGTGCCTGGCAGATCGACGGAGCCTACAATGAGCAGTTCTTC. The chain employs TRBV30 and TRBJ2-1; the D is unclear. The CDR3 loop spans 14 amino acids. V lost 5 bases and J 2 bases, leaving 13 bases between the germline ends. Per germline, CDR1 GTSNPN and CDR2 SVGIG (reference sequence). Full variable domain (rest looked up from reference TRBV30 and TRBJ2-1): SQTIHQWPATLVQPVGSPLSLECTVEGTSNPNLYWYRQAAGRGLQLLFYSVGIGQISSEVPQNLSASRPQDRQFILSSKKLLLSDSGFYLCAWQIDGAYNEQFFGPGTRLTVL.

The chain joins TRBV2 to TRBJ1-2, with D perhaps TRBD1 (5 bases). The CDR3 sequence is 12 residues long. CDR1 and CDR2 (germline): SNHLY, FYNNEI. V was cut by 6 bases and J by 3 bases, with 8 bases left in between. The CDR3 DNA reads TGTGCCAGCAGCGACAGTTACTATGGCTACACCTTC. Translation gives CASSDSYYGYTF.

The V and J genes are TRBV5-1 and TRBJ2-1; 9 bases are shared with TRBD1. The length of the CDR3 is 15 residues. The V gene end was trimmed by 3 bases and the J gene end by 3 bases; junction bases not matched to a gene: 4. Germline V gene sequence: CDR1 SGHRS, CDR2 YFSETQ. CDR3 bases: TGCGCCAGCAGCTCCTGGACAGGGGACTACAATGAGCAGTTCTTC. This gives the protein CASSSWTGDYNEQFF. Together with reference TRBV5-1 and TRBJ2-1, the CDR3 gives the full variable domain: KAGVTQTPRYLIKTRGQQVTLSCSPISGHRSVSWYQQTPGQGLQFLFEYFSETQRNKGNFPGRFSGRQFSNSRSEMNVSTLELGDSALYLCASSSWTGDYNEQFFGPGTRLTVL.